The rows below give T cell receptor beta chains drawn from one sample of a study of cytomegalovirus exposure and HLA in healthy donors. Data came from immunoSEQ multiplex PCR; TCRdb stores just in-frame clones and leaves some out. The sample records about 60,000 clones, under 85% being singletons. The specimen sequenced was PBMCs. Receptors originate from a woman aged 25 to 39 in good health and CMV-seronegative. The CDR3 runs from the conserved cysteine through the conserved F or W. The D gene is left open where the match is weak. Clone size appears in some rows only: once, few, many, or a class for an expanded clone.

abundance: once
d_gene: TRBD2
j_gene: TRBJ2-6
v_gene: TRBV7-6
CDR3aa: CASSLTSGGISGANVLTF
CDR3nt: TGTGCCAGCAGCCTGACTAGCGGGGGGATCTCTGGGGCCAACGTCCTGACTTTC

abundance: few
d_gene: NA
j_gene: TRBJ2-7
v_gene: TRBV7-2
CDR3aa: CASSLGGGPLTYEQYF
CDR3nt: TGTGCCAGCAGCTTGGGGGGGGGCCCCCTTACCTACGAGCAGTACTTC

abundance: NA
d_gene: NA
j_gene: TRBJ1-2
v_gene: TRBV30
CDR3aa: CAWSVLGRGYGYTF
CDR3nt: TGTGCCTGGAGTGTATTGGGGCGCGGCTATGGCTACACCTTC

abundance: NA
d_gene: TRBD2
j_gene: TRBJ2-5
v_gene: TRBV5-4
CDR3aa: CASSPPGEGRETQYF
CDR3nt: TGTGCCAGCAGCCCGCCTGGGGAGGGTCGTGAGACCCAGTACTTC

abundance: once
d_gene: TRBD1
j_gene: TRBJ2-1
v_gene: TRBV7-2
CDR3aa: CASSSPGQIPNEQFF
CDR3nt: TGTGCCAGCAGCTCACCGGGACAGATACCCAATGAGCAGTTCTTC

abundance: NA
d_gene: NA
j_gene: TRBJ2-2
v_gene: TRBV9
CDR3aa: CASSPRLGGGPLNTGELFF
CDR3nt: TGTGCCAGCAGCCCCCGCCTAGGGGGAGGGCCCTTGAACACCGGGGAGCTGTTTTTT

abundance: NA
d_gene: NA
j_gene: TRBJ1-5
v_gene: TRBV5-5
CDR3aa: CASSLGRSVNQPQHF
CDR3nt: TGTGCCAGCAGCTTGGGGCGCAGCGTGAATCAGCCCCAGCATTTT

abundance: NA
d_gene: TRBD1
j_gene: TRBJ1-1
v_gene: TRBV5-1
CDR3aa: CASSYGGGNTEAFF
CDR3nt: TGCGCCAGCAGCTATGGAGGGGGCAACACTGAAGCTTTCTTT

abundance: few
d_gene: TRBD1
j_gene: TRBJ2-2
v_gene: TRBV13
CDR3aa: CASSLYSRGQFAGELFF
CDR3nt: TGTGCCAGCAGCTTATACTCACGGGGACAGTTTGCCGGGGAGCTGTTTTTT

abundance: NA
d_gene: NA
j_gene: TRBJ2-3
v_gene: TRBV9
CDR3aa: CASSVAARSDTQYF
CDR3nt: TGTGCCAGCAGCGTAGCGGCTAGGTCAGATACGCAGTATTTT

abundance: once
d_gene: TRBD2
j_gene: TRBJ2-2
v_gene: TRBV9
CDR3aa: CASTRTSGAGELFF
CDR3nt: TGTGCCAGCACAAGGACTAGCGGGGCCGGGGAGCTGTTTTTT

abundance: few
d_gene: NA
j_gene: TRBJ1-2
v_gene: TRBV6-6
CDR3aa: CASSYDRRDYGYTF
CDR3nt: TGTGCCAGCAGTTACGACAGGCGAGACTATGGCTACACCTTC

abundance: NA
d_gene: TRBD1
j_gene: TRBJ1-4
v_gene: TRBV7-6
CDR3aa: CASSLSGGANEKLFF
CDR3nt: TGTGCCAGCAGCTTATCAGGGGGCGCAAATGAAAAACTGTTTTTT

abundance: NA
d_gene: NA
j_gene: TRBJ1-2
v_gene: TRBV21-1
CDR3aa: CASSTRGAAGYGYTF
CDR3nt: TGTGCCAGCAGCACCCGGGGGGCCGCTGGCTATGGCTACACCTTC

abundance: NA
d_gene: TRBD2
j_gene: TRBJ2-1
v_gene: TRBV5-4
CDR3aa: CASSGGGGAENEQFF
CDR3nt: TGTGCCAGCAGTGGTGGCGGGGGGGCCGAAAATGAGCAGTTCTTC

abundance: NA
d_gene: NA
j_gene: TRBJ1-1
v_gene: TRBV29-1
CDR3aa: CSVEDRRAGEAFF
CDR3nt: TGCAGCGTTGAAGATCGGAGGGCCGGTGAAGCTTTCTTT

abundance: NA
d_gene: NA
j_gene: TRBJ1-2
v_gene: TRBV6-5
CDR3aa: CASSGRSGGYTF
CDR3nt: TGTGCCAGCAGTGGACGGAGCGGAGGCTACACCTTC

abundance: NA
d_gene: TRBD1
j_gene: TRBJ2-2
v_gene: TRBV10-2
CDR3aa: CASSESGQVGGELFF
CDR3nt: TGCGCCAGCAGTGAGTCGGGACAGGTCGGCGGGGAGCTGTTTTTT

abundance: few
d_gene: NA
j_gene: TRBJ1-2
v_gene: TRBV5-1
CDR3aa: CASSPGGSYGYTF
CDR3nt: TGCGCCAGCAGCCCGGGAGGATCCTATGGCTACACCTTC

abundance: NA
d_gene: TRBD1
j_gene: TRBJ1-1
v_gene: TRBV19
CDR3aa: CASSISGTGNTEAFF
CDR3nt: TGTGCCAGTAGTATATCCGGGACAGGGAACACTGAAGCTTTCTTT

abundance: NA
d_gene: TRBD1
j_gene: TRBJ1-2
v_gene: TRBV7-8
CDR3aa: CASSSLGQGDYGYTF
CDR3nt: TGTGCCAGCAGCTCCCTGGGACAGGGGGACTATGGCTACACCTTC

abundance: NA
d_gene: TRBD1
j_gene: TRBJ1-6
v_gene: TRBV19
CDR3aa: CASSSGQGNSPLHF
CDR3nt: TGTGCCAGTAGTTCTGGACAGGGTAATTCACCCCTCCACTTT

abundance: few
d_gene: TRBD1
j_gene: TRBJ2-7
v_gene: TRBV10-3
CDR3aa: CAISVGTASYEQYF
CDR3nt: TGTGCCATCAGTGTTGGGACAGCCTCCTACGAGCAGTACTTC

abundance: NA
d_gene: NA
j_gene: TRBJ1-2
v_gene: TRBV19
CDR3aa: CASSMGRQGYGYTF
CDR3nt: TGTGCCAGTAGTATGGGTAGGCAGGGTTATGGCTACACCTTC

abundance: NA
d_gene: NA
j_gene: TRBJ1-1
v_gene: TRBV7-9
CDR3aa: CSSSLVTEGAFF
CDR3nt: TGTTCCAGCAGCTTAGTGACTGAGGGAGCTTTCTTT

abundance: NA
d_gene: TRBD1
j_gene: TRBJ1-1
v_gene: TRBV6-5
CDR3aa: CASSYYYQGGTEAFF
CDR3nt: TGTGCCAGCAGTTACTACTACCAGGGGGGCACTGAAGCTTTCTTT

abundance: NA
d_gene: NA
j_gene: TRBJ2-1
v_gene: TRBV5-1
CDR3aa: CASSLDGYNEQFF
CDR3nt: TGCGCCAGCAGCTTGGACGGGTACAATGAGCAGTTCTTC

abundance: NA
d_gene: NA
j_gene: TRBJ1-5
v_gene: TRBV6-5
CDR3aa: CASSSLSGPSNQPQHF
CDR3nt: TGTGCCAGCAGTTCCTTGTCCGGTCCCAGCAATCAGCCCCAGCATTTT

abundance: NA
d_gene: NA
j_gene: TRBJ2-5
v_gene: TRBV5-6
CDR3aa: CASSFLAALQETQYF
CDR3nt: TGTGCCAGCAGCTTTTTAGCGGCTTTGCAAGAGACCCAGTACTTC

abundance: few
d_gene: NA
j_gene: TRBJ1-1
v_gene: TRBV18
CDR3aa: CASSPEWNTEAFF
CDR3nt: TGTGCCAGCTCACCCGAGTGGAACACTGAAGCTTTCTTT